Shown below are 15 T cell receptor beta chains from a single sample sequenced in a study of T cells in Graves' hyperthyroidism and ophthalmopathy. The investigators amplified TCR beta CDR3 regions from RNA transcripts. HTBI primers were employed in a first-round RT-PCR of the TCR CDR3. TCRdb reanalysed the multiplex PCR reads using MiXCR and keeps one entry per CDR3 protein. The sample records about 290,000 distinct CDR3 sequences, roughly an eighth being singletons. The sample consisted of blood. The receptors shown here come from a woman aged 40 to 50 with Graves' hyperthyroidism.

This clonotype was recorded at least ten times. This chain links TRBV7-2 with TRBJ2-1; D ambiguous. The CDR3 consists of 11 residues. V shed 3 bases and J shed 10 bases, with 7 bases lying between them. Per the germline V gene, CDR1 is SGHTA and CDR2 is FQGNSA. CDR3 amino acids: CASSFYEEQFF. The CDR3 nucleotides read TGTGCCAGCAGCTTTTACGAGGAGCAGTTCTTC. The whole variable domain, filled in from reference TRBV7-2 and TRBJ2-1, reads GAGVSQSPSNKVTEKGKDVELRCDPISGHTALYWYRQSLGQGLEFLIYFQGNSAPDKSGLPSDRFSAERTGGSVSTLTIQRTQQEDSAVYLCASSFYEEQFFGPGTRLTVL.

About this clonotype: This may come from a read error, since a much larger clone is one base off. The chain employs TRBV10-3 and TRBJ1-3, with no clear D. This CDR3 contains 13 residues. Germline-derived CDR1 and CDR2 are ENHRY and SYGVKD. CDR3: CAISKSIMEAIYF. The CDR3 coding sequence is TGTGCCATCAGTAAGTCGATTATGGAGGCCATATATTTT.

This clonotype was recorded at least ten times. CDR3 nucleotide sequence: TGCAGTGCTAGAGATGGTAGTAGCGGGAGCTCCTACAATGAGCAGTTCTTC. This sequence encodes CSARDGSSGSSYNEQFF. The chain carries TRBV20-1 and TRBJ2-1, with 9 bases matching TRBD2. V trimming: 0 bases; J trimming: 0 bases; junction bases outside the gene matches: 6. This CDR3 comprises 17 residues. CDR1 and CDR2 from the germline V gene are DFQATT and SNEGSKA (reference sequence).

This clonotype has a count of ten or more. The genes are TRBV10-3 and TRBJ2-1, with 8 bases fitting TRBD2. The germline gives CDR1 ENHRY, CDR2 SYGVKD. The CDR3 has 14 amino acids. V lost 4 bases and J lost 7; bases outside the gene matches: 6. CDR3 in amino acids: CAISGSGGTNEQFF. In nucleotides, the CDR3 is TGTGCCATCAGTGGTTCGGGAGGGACAAATGAGCAGTTCTTC.

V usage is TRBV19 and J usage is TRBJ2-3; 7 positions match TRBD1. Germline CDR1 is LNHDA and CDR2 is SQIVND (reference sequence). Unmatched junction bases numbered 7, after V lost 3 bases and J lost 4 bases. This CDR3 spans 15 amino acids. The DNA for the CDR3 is TGTGCCAGTAGTATCAGAGGGGGCGAGTCAGATACGCAGTATTTT. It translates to CASSIRGGESDTQYF.

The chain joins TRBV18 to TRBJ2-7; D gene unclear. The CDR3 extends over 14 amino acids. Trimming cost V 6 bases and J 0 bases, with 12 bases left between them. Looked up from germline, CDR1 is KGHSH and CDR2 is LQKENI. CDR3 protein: CASSTSHSSYEQYF. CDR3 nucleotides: TGTGCCAGCTCCACATCGCATAGCTCCTACGAGCAGTACTTC.

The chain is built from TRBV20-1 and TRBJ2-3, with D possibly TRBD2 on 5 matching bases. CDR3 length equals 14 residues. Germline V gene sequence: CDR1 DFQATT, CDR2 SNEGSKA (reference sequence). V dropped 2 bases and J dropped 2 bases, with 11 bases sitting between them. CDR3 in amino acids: CSARSRLTTDTQYF. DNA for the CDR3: TGCAGTGCTAGATCCCGACTAACCACAGATACGCAGTATTTT.

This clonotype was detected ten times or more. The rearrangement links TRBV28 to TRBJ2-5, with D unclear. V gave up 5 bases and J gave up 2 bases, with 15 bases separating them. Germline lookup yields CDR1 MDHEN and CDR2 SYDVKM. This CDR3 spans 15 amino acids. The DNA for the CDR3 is TGTGCCAGCAGTCGCAGGACGGCGAGACAAGAGACCCAGTACTTC. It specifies CASSRRTARQETQYF.

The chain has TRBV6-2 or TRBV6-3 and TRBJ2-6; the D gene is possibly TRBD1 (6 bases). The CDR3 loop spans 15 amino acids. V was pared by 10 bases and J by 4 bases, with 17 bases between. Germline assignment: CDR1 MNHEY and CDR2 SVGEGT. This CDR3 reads CATQRQALGANVLTF. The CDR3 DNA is TGTGCCACCCAGAGACAGGCCCTAGGGGCCAACGTCCTGACTTTC.

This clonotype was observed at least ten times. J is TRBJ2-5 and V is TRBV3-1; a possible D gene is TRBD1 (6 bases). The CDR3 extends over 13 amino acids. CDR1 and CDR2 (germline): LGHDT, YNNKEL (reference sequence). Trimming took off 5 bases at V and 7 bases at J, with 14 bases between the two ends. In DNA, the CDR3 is TGTGCCAGCAGCTACTACAGGGATGGGACCCAGTACTTC. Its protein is CASSYYRDGTQYF.

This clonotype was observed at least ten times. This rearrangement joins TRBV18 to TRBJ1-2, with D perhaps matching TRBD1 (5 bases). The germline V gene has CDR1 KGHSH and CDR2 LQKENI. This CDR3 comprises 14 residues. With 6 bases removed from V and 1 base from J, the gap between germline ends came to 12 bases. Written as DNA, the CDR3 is TGTGCCAGCTCGCCCCGACAGAGTAACTATGGCTACACCTTC. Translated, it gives CASSPRQSNYGYTF.

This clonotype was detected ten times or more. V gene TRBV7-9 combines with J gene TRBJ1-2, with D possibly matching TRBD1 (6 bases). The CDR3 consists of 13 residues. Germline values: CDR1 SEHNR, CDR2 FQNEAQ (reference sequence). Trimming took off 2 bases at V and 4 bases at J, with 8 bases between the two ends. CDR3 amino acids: CASSLPGAYGYTF. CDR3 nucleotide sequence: TGTGCCAGCAGCTTACCAGGGGCCTATGGCTACACCTTC.

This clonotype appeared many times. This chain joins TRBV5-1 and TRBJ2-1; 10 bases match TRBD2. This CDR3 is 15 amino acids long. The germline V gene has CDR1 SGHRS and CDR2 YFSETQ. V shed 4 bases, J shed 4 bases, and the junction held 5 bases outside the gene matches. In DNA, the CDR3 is TGCGCCAGCAGCGTTAGCGGGAGGAGTTACAATGAGCAGTTCTTC. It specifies CASSVSGRSYNEQFF.

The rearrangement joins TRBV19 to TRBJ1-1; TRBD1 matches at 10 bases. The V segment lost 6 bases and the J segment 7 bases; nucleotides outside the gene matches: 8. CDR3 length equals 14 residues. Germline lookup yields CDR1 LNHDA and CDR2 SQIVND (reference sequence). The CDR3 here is CASRPGQGWGEAFF. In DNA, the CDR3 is TGTGCCAGTAGGCCGGGACAGGGGTGGGGTGAAGCTTTCTTT.

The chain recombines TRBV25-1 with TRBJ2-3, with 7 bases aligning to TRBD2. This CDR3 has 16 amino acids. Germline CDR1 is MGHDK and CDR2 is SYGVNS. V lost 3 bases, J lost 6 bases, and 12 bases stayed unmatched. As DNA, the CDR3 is TGTGCCAGCAGTGAGGGCGGGAGTGTCCCAACCGATACGCAGTATTTT. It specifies CASSEGGSVPTDTQYF. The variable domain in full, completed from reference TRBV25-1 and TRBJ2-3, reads EADIYQTPRYLVIGTGKKITLECSQTMGHDKMYWYQQDPGMELHLIHYSYGVNSTEKGDLSSESTVSRIRTEHFPLTLESARPSHTSQYLCASSEGGSVPTDTQYFGPGTRLTVL.